This TCR beta chain was recovered during a study of blood T cell repertoires in COVID-19. Study-level background: Italy, Spain and the United States were the sources of the convalescent and acute COVID-19 samples. In each case, the material was cDNA or gDNA derived from T cells, B-cell-depleted T cells, or PBMCs.

Source study methods: Amplification of reference gene primers provided the estimated nucleated cell counts. Profiling relied on immunoSEQ multiplex PCR, and the TCRdb table lists in-frame clones only, not all of them. V, J and clone size were drawn from that table, and D and trimming were deduced from the DNA. This sample has roughly 150,000 clones, with approximately 83% found just once. Trimming cost V 0 bases and J 10 bases; bases outside gene matches: 5. Germline V gene lookup returns CDR1 LNHNV and CDR2 YYDKDF (reference sequence). There are 15 residues in the CDR3. Input material: peripheral blood. This sequence joins TRBV15 and TRBJ2-1; TRBD2 matches at 11 bases. The receptor was isolated from a woman aged 80 or older with acute or convalescent COVID-19. Here the CDR3 reads CATSRDGSSGREQFF. DNA of the CDR3: TGTGCCACCAGCAGAGATGGCTCTAGCGGGAGGGAGCAGTTCTTC.